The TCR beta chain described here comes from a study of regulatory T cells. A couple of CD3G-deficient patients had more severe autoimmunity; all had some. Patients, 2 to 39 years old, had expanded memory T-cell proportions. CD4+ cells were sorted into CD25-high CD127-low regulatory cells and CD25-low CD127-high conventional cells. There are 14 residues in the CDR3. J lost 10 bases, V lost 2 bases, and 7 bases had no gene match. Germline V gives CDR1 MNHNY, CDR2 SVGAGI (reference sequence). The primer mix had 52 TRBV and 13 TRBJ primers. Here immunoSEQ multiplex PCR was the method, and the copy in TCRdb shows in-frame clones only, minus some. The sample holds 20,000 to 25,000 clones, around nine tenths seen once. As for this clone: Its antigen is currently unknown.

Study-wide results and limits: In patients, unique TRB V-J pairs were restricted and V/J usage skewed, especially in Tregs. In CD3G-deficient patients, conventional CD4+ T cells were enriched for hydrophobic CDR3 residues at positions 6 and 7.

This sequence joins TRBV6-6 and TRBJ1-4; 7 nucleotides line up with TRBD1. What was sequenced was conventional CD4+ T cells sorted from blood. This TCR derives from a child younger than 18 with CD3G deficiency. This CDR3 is CASSYGDRRGKLFF. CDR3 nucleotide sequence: TGTGCCAGCAGTTACGGGGACAGAAGGGGAAAACTGTTTTTT.